A selection of T cell receptor beta chains follows, all from one sample in a study of OX40 agonist ivuxolimab in advanced cancers. Repertoires were generated with immunoSEQ multiplex PCR, while TCRdb's copy carries only in-frame clones and drops some. Counted here are 44,000 or so clones, 88% occurring once; the ten biggest clones make up 3.4%. Sequencing was performed on CD4+ or CD8+ T cells sorted from blood, taken in a trial of the OX40 agonist ivuxolimab. These receptors were collected from an adult with an advanced solid tumor such as melanoma, head and neck, liver or kidney cancer. Each CDR3 is given with its conserved first and last residue. The D gene is left open where the match is weak. A clone size is listed for some rows: how often the clone was seen (once, few, many), or a class if it is expanded.

J gene | D gene | CDR3 length | V gene | clone size | CDR3 DNA | CDR3 protein
TRBJ2-4 | - | 15 | TRBV11-2 | - | TGTGCCAGCAGCTTAGAGGGCCTAGCCAAAAACATTCAGTACTTC | CASSLEGLAKNIQYF
TRBJ2-7 | TRBD2 | 12 | TRBV29-1 | - | TGCAGCGTTGCAGCGGGACGGTACGAGCAGTACTTC | CSVAAGRYEQYF
TRBJ2-7 | - | 11 | TRBV5-6 | - | TGTGCCAGCAGCTCACCGACTATCGCGGTCTTC | CASSSPTIAVF
TRBJ2-7 | - | 15 | TRBV11-2 | - | TGTGCCAGCAGCTTAGTAGGAGGGGACCGCTACGAGCAGTACTTC | CASSLVGGDRYEQYF
TRBJ1-3 | - | 14 | TRBV29-1 | - | TGCAGCGTTGAAGATGGGCAGGCGGGAAACACCATATATTTT | CSVEDGQAGNTIYF
TRBJ1-1 | TRBD1 | 13 | TRBV9 | - | TGTGCCAGCGGACAGGGGGCGAACACTGAAGCTTTCTTT | CASGQGANTEAFF
TRBJ2-1 | TRBD2 | 16 | TRBV9 | - | TGTGCCAGCAGCGTAGACCTTAGCGGGGGGGCCGCTGAGCAGTTCTTC | CASSVDLSGGAAEQFF
TRBJ2-2 | - | 15 | TRBV6-1 | - | TGTGCCAGCAGTTCAAAGCCGGAACTCACCGGGGAGCTGTTTTTT | CASSSKPELTGELFF
TRBJ2-5 | - | 14 | TRBV10-3 | - | TGTGCCACTTCCTGGGGGTTGGGGACGGAGACCCAGTACTTC | CATSWGLGTETQYF
TRBJ1-5 | - | 15 | TRBV28 | - | TGTGCCAGCAGCCTCCCTTTGGGGCACAATCAGCCCCAGCATTTT | CASSLPLGHNQPQHF
TRBJ1-4 | - | 14 | TRBV28 | - | TGTGCCAGCAGCCCACATTCGGGGAATGAAAAACTGTTTTTT | CASSPHSGNEKLFF
TRBJ1-1 | TRBD1 | 12 | TRBV6-5 | - | TGTGCCAGCAGGACAGGGTTCGCTGAAGCTTTCTTT | CASRTGFAEAFF
TRBJ2-7 | TRBD2 | 15 | TRBV9 | - | TGTGCCAGCAGCCTGGGGGGGACTAGCCGGTACGAGCAGTACTTC | CASSLGGTSRYEQYF
TRBJ1-1 | - | 14 | TRBV25-1 | once | TGTGCCAGCAGTGAATATAACCCCAATGGTGAAGCTTTCTTT | CASSEYNPNGEAFF
TRBJ1-3 | - | 17 | TRBV21-1 | - | TGTGCCAGCAGCGCGGGGGGCAGGGTTCTTACTGGAAACACCATATATTTT | CASSAGGRVLTGNTIYF
TRBJ2-7 | TRBD2 | 14 | TRBV11-2 | - | TGTGCCAGCAATCCTAGCGGGGGGTCCTACGAGCATTACTTC | CASNPSGGSYEHYF
TRBJ2-3 | - | 15 | TRBV2 | - | TGTGCCAGCAGTGGGCAGGGGCTGAGCACAGATACGCAGTATTTT | CASSGQGLSTDTQYF
TRBJ1-1 | - | 15 | TRBV18 | - | TGTGCCAGCTCACCACCGCATCTGGCGAACACTGAAGCTTTCTTT | CASSPPHLANTEAFF
TRBJ1-1 | - | 13 | TRBV7-9 | - | TGTGCCAGCAGCCGCACCGCGAACACTGAAGCTTTCTTT | CASSRTANTEAFF
TRBJ1-6 | - | 13 | TRBV28 | - | TGTGCCAGCAGTTTACCCACACTTATTCCCCTCCACTTT | CASSLPTLIPLHF
TRBJ2-2 | - | 12 | TRBV30 | - | TGTGCCTGGAGTGGCGGCACCGGGGAGCTGTTTTTT | CAWSGGTGELFF
TRBJ2-7 | TRBD1 | 19 | TRBV4-3 | - | TGCGCCAGCAGCCAAGATGTGGTTGGGTCAGGGACAGGGGCAGGCGAGCAGTACTTC | CASSQDVVGSGTGAGEQYF
TRBJ2-1 | - | 13 | TRBV19 | - | TGTGCCACCCGGGACTTCTCCTACAATGAGCAGTTCTTC | CATRDFSYNEQFF
TRBJ2-7 | - | 10 | TRBV5-1 | - | TGCGCCGACAAGTTGGACGAGCAGTACTTC | CADKLDEQYF